Listed here is a single T cell receptor (beta chain). Its antigen is not known. The sample originates from a study of CD4+ T cells in melanoma. General study results and limits: Neoantigen-specific CD4+ T cells in melanoma reportedly had diverse differentiation states. A reported correlation linked neoantigen-specific CD4+ T cells to CD8+, macrophage and B cell function.

Repertoires were generated with immunoSEQ multiplex PCR, while TCRdb's copy carries only in-frame clones and drops some. The sample includes more than 110,000 clones, approximately 91% seen only once; the top ten take roughly 1.4%. The TCR originated in a human donor with melanoma.

The DNA for the CDR3 is TGCGCCAGCAGCGTTTTAGGGGTAGAGGGCACTGAAGCTTTCTTT. Translated: CASSVLGVEGTEAFF. The J gene is TRBJ1-1, the V gene TRBV5-1; possibly TRBD1 for D (5 bases). Germline V gives CDR1 SGHRS, CDR2 YFSETQ. This CDR3 has 15 residues. The V and J ends lost 4 bases and 4 bases respectively, with 17 bases between them. The full variable domain, with the rest looked up from reference TRBV5-1 and TRBJ1-1, is KAGVTQTPRYLIKTRGQQVTLSCSPISGHRSVSWYQQTPGQGLQFLFEYFSETQRNKGNFPGRFSGRQFSNSRSEMNVSTLELGDSALYLCASSVLGVEGTEAFFGQGTRLTVV.